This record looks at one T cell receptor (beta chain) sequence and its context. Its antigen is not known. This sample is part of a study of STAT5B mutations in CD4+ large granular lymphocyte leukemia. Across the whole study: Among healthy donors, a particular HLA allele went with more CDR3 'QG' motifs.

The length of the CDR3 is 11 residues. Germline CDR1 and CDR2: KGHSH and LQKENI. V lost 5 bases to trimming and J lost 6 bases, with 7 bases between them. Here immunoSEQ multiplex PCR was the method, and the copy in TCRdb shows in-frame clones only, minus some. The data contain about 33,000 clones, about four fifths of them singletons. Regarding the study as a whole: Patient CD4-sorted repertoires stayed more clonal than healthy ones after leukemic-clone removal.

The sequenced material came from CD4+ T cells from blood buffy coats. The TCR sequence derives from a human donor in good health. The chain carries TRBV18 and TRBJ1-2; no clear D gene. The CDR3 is CASSTGDGYTF. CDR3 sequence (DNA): TGTGCCAGCTCAACGGGAGATGGCTACACCTTC.